A selection of T cell receptor beta chains follows, all from one sample in a study of T cell responses to AZD1222 COVID-19 vaccine. TCRdb's copy holds only in-frame clones and misses some; the assay was immunoSEQ multiplex PCR. The sample holds about 100,000 clones, approximately 90% seen once. The sequencing here drew on peripheral blood, taken on day 0 of AZD1222 vaccination. The receptor source for this set is an adult in good health. Each CDR3 is given with its conserved first and last residue. Each record gives: CDR3 length, V gene, clone size, D gene, J gene, CDR3 protein, CDR3 DNA. A D gene is named only where the DNA matches it firmly. Clone size is shown for a subset of rows, as once, few, many or a class of expanded clone.

>14|TRBV19|NA|TRBD2|TRBJ2-2
CASSMVGGSGELFF
TGTGCCAGTAGTATGGTTGGCGGGAGCGGGGAGCTGTTTTTT
>12|TRBV19|NA|NA|TRBJ2-1
CASSIGLNEQFF
TGTGCCAGTAGTATAGGGCTCAATGAGCAGTTCTTC
>15|TRBV7-6|NA|TRBD2|TRBJ2-5
CASSLARLAGGTQYF
TGTGCCAGCAGCTTAGCGCGGCTAGCGGGAGGGACCCAGTACTTC
>15|TRBV18|NA|TRBD1|TRBJ2-7
CASSPGTGTPYEQYF
TGTGCCAGCTCACCAGGGACAGGGACTCCCTACGAGCAGTACTTC
>12|TRBV28|NA|NA|TRBJ1-1
CASSPDYPEAFF
TGTGCCAGCAGTCCAGATTACCCTGAAGCTTTCTTT
>13|TRBV30|NA|NA|TRBJ2-2
CAFEGRGTGELFF
TGTGCCTTCGAGGGCCGGGGCACCGGGGAGCTGTTTTTT
>16|TRBV27|NA|NA|TRBJ2-2
CASSLVGTVNTGELFF
TGTGCCAGCAGTCTCGTGGGGACGGTGAACACCGGGGAGCTGTTTTTT
>15|TRBV5-8|NA|NA|TRBJ1-5
CASSLERTRNQPQHF
TGTGCCAGCAGCTTGGAACGGACAAGGAATCAGCCCCAGCATTTT
>12|TRBV19|NA|NA|TRBJ1-2
CASSTDSDGYTF
TGTGCCAGTAGTACGGACTCGGATGGCTACACCTTC
>17|TRBV4-1|once|NA|TRBJ1-4
CASSPLPKGRTNEKLFF
TGCGCCAGCAGCCCCCTGCCAAAAGGGAGGACTAATGAAAAACTGTTTTTT
>12|TRBV7-9|NA|NA|TRBJ2-5
CASSSLAETQYF
TGTGCCAGCAGTTCTCTAGCGGAGACCCAGTACTTC
>14|TRBV24-1|NA|NA|TRBJ2-3
CATGDDDSTDTQYF
TGTGCCACCGGTGATGATGACAGCACAGATACGCAGTATTTT
>13|TRBV9|NA|TRBD1|TRBJ2-7
CASSPGTGGEQYF
TGTGCCAGCAGCCCTGGGACAGGGGGCGAGCAGTACTTC
>15|TRBV18|NA|NA|TRBJ2-1
CASSPYRQTYNEQFF
TGTGCCAGCTCACCATATCGGCAAACGTACAATGAGCAGTTCTTC
>18|TRBV5-1|once|NA|TRBJ1-6
CASSPLEQGVAYNSPLHF
TGCGCCAGCAGCCCCCTGGAGCAGGGTGTCGCCTATAATTCACCCCTCCACTTT
>12|TRBV6-6|NA|NA|TRBJ1-2
CASLRGAEGYTF
TGTGCCAGCCTTAGGGGGGCGGAGGGCTACACCTTC
>15|TRBV28|NA|TRBD1|TRBJ1-1
CASSLNRGYFTEAFF
TGTGCCAGCAGTTTGAACAGGGGTTACTTCACTGAAGCTTTCTTT
>12|TRBV25-1|NA|NA|TRBJ2-7
CASSAGGHEQYF
TGTGCCAGCAGTGCCGGGGGCCACGAGCAGTACTTC
>14|TRBV9|NA|TRBD1|TRBJ2-7
CASSSGQGSDEQYF
TGTGCCAGCAGCAGCGGACAGGGGAGCGACGAGCAGTACTTC
>16|TRBV4-2|once|TRBD2|TRBJ2-5
CASSQRTSGSQETQYF
TGTGCCAGCAGCCAAAGGACTAGCGGGAGCCAAGAGACCCAGTACTTC
>14|TRBV28|NA|NA|TRBJ2-1
CASSLTRQGNEQFF
TGTGCCAGCAGTTTGACACGCCAGGGGAATGAGCAGTTCTTC
>15|TRBV7-8|NA|TRBD1|TRBJ1-2
CASSQRQGEHYGYTF
TGTGCCAGCAGCCAGCGACAGGGTGAGCACTATGGCTACACCTTC
>16|TRBV5-4|NA|TRBD2|TRBJ2-3
CASSYRLAGGTDTQYF
TGTGCCAGCAGTTACCGACTAGCGGGAGGCACAGATACGCAGTATTTT
>17|TRBV4-1|NA|TRBD1|TRBJ1-3
CASSPSPDRVVGNTIYF
TGCGCCAGCAGCCCTTCCCCTGACAGGGTGGTTGGAAACACCATATATTTT
>11|TRBV29-1|NA|NA|TRBJ1-3
CSGSSGNTIYF
TGCAGCGGATCCTCAGGGAACACCATATATTTT
>16|TRBV7-2|NA|NA|TRBJ2-6
CASSSSLGAGANVLTF
TGTGCCAGCAGCTCCTCATTGGGGGCTGGGGCCAACGTCCTGACTTTC
>14|TRBV5-6|NA|NA|TRBJ1-5
CASSLGSADQPQHF
TGTGCCAGCAGCTTGGGGTCAGCCGATCAGCCCCAGCATTTT
>13|TRBV12-3/TRBV12-4|NA|NA|TRBJ2-7
CASSFGGPYEQYF
TGTGCCAGCAGTTTCGGCGGACCCTACGAGCAGTACTTC
>13|TRBV19|few|TRBD1|TRBJ1-1
CASMDRGEVRAFF
TGTGCCAGCATGGACAGGGGGGAAGTAAGAGCTTTCTTT
>16|TRBV4-2|NA|NA|TRBJ2-3
CASSQDLELATDTQYF
TGTGCCAGCAGCCAAGATCTTGAACTAGCCACAGATACGCAGTATTTT
>11|TRBV20-1|few|NA|TRBJ1-1
CSARDRTEAFF
TGCAGTGCTAGAGACAGGACTGAAGCTTTCTTT
>14|TRBV19|NA|TRBD1|TRBJ2-4
CASSSGTELNIQYF
TGTGCCAGTAGCTCCGGGACAGAACTAAACATTCAGTACTTC
>12|TRBV7-8|NA|TRBD1|TRBJ2-7
CASSRMDREQYF
TGTGCCAGCAGCCGAATGGACAGGGAGCAGTACTTC
>17|TRBV18|NA|TRBD1|TRBJ2-5
CASSPPLGTGGQETQYF
TGTGCCAGCTCACCACCCCTTGGGACAGGGGGCCAAGAGACCCAGTACTTC
>13|TRBV5-4|NA|NA|TRBJ1-3
CASSPAPGNTIYF
TGTGCCAGCAGCCCGGCCCCGGGAAACACCATATATTTT
>14|TRBV6-5|once|TRBD1|TRBJ1-3
CAVSPGTVGNTIYF
TGTGCCGTCTCGCCCGGGACAGTCGGAAACACCATATATTTT
>14|TRBV5-4|once|NA|TRBJ1-1
CASSSRSLDTEAFF
TGTGCCAGCAGCAGTAGGTCCTTGGACACTGAAGCTTTCTTT
>13|TRBV6-2/TRBV6-3|few|NA|TRBJ1-2
CASSYGQNYGYTF
TGTGCCAGCAGTTACGGACAGAACTATGGCTACACCTTC
>18|TRBV11-3|NA|TRBD2|TRBJ2-1
CASSLEQGGTSTHNEQFF
TGTGCCAGCAGCTTAGAACAAGGTGGGACTAGCACCCACAATGAGCAGTTCTTC
>16|TRBV9|NA|TRBD2|TRBJ2-3
CASSVEPSGRVYTQYF
TGTGCCAGCAGCGTAGAACCTAGCGGGAGAGTATATACGCAGTATTTT
>17|TRBV7-9|NA|NA|TRBJ1-1
CASSSGPDRGVNTEAFF
TGTGCCAGCAGCTCAGGGCCTGACCGCGGGGTGAACACTGAAGCTTTCTTT
>15|TRBV6-2/TRBV6-3|NA|TRBD1|TRBJ2-7
CASSPSDRELYEQYF
TGTGCCAGCAGCCCGTCAGACAGGGAGCTCTACGAGCAGTACTTC
>18|TRBV2|NA|TRBD2|TRBJ2-1
CASRTTPTSGAPRDEQFF
TGTGCCAGCAGGACGACCCCCACTAGCGGGGCCCCCAGGGATGAGCAGTTCTTC
>15|TRBV7-3|NA|TRBD1|TRBJ2-1
CASSSTQGASGEQFF
TGTGCCAGCAGCTCGACACAGGGGGCTTCGGGGGAGCAGTTCTTC
>14|TRBV5-1|NA|NA|TRBJ2-5
CASSWGRSTETQYF
TGCGCCAGCAGCTGGGGTCGGTCCACGGAGACCCAGTACTTC
>14|TRBV5-1|NA|NA|TRBJ1-3
CASGTGTSGNTIYF
TGCGCCAGCGGAACAGGAACTTCTGGAAACACCATATATTTT
>15|TRBV5-1|NA|NA|TRBJ2-6
CASSSTGPGANVLTF
TGCGCCAGCAGCTCGACAGGACCTGGGGCCAACGTCCTGACTTTC
>16|TRBV9|NA|TRBD2|TRBJ2-2
CASSGPTSGSSGELFF
TGTGCCAGCAGCGGACCTACTAGCGGGAGTAGCGGGGAGCTGTTTTTT
>13|TRBV28|NA|NA|TRBJ1-4
CASSLKGPEKLFF
TGTGCCAGCAGTTTGAAGGGCCCCGAAAAACTGTTTTTT
>17|TRBV7-6|NA|TRBD2|TRBJ2-5
CASSVGLAGETPETQYF
TGTGCCAGCAGCGTTGGACTAGCGGGAGAGACCCCAGAGACCCAGTACTTC
>15|TRBV11-3|NA|TRBD1|TRBJ1-6
CASSLGSGQNSPLHF
TGTGCCAGCAGCTTAGGTTCGGGACAGAATTCACCCCTCCACTTT